This TCR beta chain stems from a study of T cells in Graves' hyperthyroidism and ophthalmopathy. Overall study findings and caveats: Ophthalmopathy was identified by the model a median approximately 6.9 months ahead of onset.

This clonotype was detected a few times. Antigen unknown. RNA transcripts gave rise to amplified TCR beta CDR3 regions. When the TCR CDR3 underwent first-round RT-PCR, the HTBI primer set was used. Each CDR3 protein gets one entry after TCRdb re-called the multiplex PCR reads with MiXCR. The sample contains some 460,000 distinct CDR3 sequences, around 16% of which appear only once. Clinical symptoms, serum thyroxine and TRAb, thyroid ultrasound and orbital computed tomography together formed the diagnostic basis. PBMCs stemmed from 8.5 to 10 ml fresh peripheral blood. The sequencing sample was made of blood. The TCR was taken from a young woman with Graves' hyperthyroidism.

CDR3 sequence: CASSRTRDRGYEQYF. The CDR3, as DNA: TGTGCCAGCAGCCGAACCCGGGACAGGGGATACGAGCAGTACTTC. The chain is built from TRBV4-2 and TRBJ2-7; 10 positions match TRBD1. This CDR3 contains 15 residues. V dropped 4 bases and J dropped 4; count of bases not matched to a gene: 7. In germline, CDR1 is LGHNA, CDR2 YNFKEQ.